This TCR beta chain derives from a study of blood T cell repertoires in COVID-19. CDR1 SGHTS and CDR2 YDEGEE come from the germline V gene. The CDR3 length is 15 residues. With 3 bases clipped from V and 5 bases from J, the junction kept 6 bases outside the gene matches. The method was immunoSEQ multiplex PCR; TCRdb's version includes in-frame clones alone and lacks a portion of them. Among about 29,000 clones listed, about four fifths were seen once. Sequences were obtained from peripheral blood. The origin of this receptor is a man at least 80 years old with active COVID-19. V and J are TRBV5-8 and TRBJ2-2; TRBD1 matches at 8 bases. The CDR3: CASSSRGLGTGELFF. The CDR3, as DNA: TGTGCCAGCAGCTCCAGGGGGCTAGGGACCGGGGAGCTGTTTTTT. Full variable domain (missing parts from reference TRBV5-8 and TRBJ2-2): EAGVTQSPTHLIKTRGQQATLRCSPISGHTSVYWYQQALGLGLQFLLWYDEGEERNRGNFPPRFSGRQFPNYSSELNVNALELEDSALYLCASSSRGLGTGELFFGEGSRLTVL.